This is a list of T cell receptor beta chains from one sample in a study of blood T cell repertoires in COVID-19. The table came from immunoSEQ multiplex PCR; TCRdb's copy has only in-frame clones and leaves some out. The table records 250,000 to 350,000 clones, roughly 90% of them present only once. Input material: peripheral blood. The origin of the receptors is a woman in her forties or fifties with active or convalescent COVID-19. The CDR3 runs from the conserved cysteine through the conserved F or W. The D gene is left open where the match is weak. A clone size is listed for some rows: how often the clone was seen (once, few, many), or a class if it is expanded.

D gene: -; V gene: TRBV27; J gene: TRBJ1-5; clone size: -; CDR3 DNA: TGTGCCAGCGCCGGACTAGGAAACAATCAGCCCCAGCATTTT; CDR3 protein: CASAGLGNNQPQHF
D gene: TRBD1; V gene: TRBV10-1; J gene: TRBJ1-5; clone size: -; CDR3 DNA: TGCGCCAGCAGTGTCGGGATACGGCAGGGGGCTTGGAGCAATCAGCCCCAGCATTTT; CDR3 protein: CASSVGIRQGAWSNQPQHF
D gene: -; V gene: TRBV12-3/TRBV12-4; J gene: TRBJ1-2; clone size: -; CDR3 DNA: TGTGCCAGCAGTTTTCACCAGGCCCATGGCTACACCTTC; CDR3 protein: CASSFHQAHGYTF
D gene: TRBD1; V gene: TRBV6-5; J gene: TRBJ1-2; clone size: -; CDR3 DNA: TGTGCCAGCAGTACCTCGGACAGGAACTATGGCTACACCTTC; CDR3 protein: CASSTSDRNYGYTF
D gene: -; V gene: TRBV6-5; J gene: TRBJ2-7; clone size: -; CDR3 DNA: TGTGCCAGCAGCCACGGACAAGTCTACGAGCAGTACTTC; CDR3 protein: CASSHGQVYEQYF
D gene: TRBD1; V gene: TRBV29-1; J gene: TRBJ1-4; clone size: -; CDR3 DNA: TGCAGCGTTGAGAGGGGGCCTAATGAGAAACTGTTTTTT; CDR3 protein: CSVERGPNEKLFF
D gene: TRBD1; V gene: TRBV19; J gene: TRBJ1-6; clone size: once; CDR3 DNA: TGTGCCAGAACAGGGGTTTCAGGGTCACCCCTCCACTTT; CDR3 protein: CARTGVSGSPLHF
D gene: TRBD1; V gene: TRBV10-3; J gene: TRBJ1-5; clone size: -; CDR3 DNA: TGTGCCATCAGTGAGTCCGACAGGGCAGGACAGCCCCAGCATTTT; CDR3 protein: CAISESDRAGQPQHF
D gene: TRBD1; V gene: TRBV4-3; J gene: TRBJ1-2; clone size: -; CDR3 DNA: TGCGCCAGCAGCCAAGATCGACAGGGGGCTTATGGCTACACCTTC; CDR3 protein: CASSQDRQGAYGYTF
D gene: -; V gene: TRBV5-5; J gene: TRBJ2-5; clone size: -; CDR3 DNA: TGTGCCAGCAGCCCGAGGGGGAGCCAGAAAGAGACCCAGTACTTC; CDR3 protein: CASSPRGSQKETQYF
D gene: -; V gene: TRBV5-4; J gene: TRBJ2-2; clone size: -; CDR3 DNA: TGTGCCAGCAGCTTGGAAGGGGCGGGGAGCACCGGGGAGCTGTTTTTT; CDR3 protein: CASSLEGAGSTGELFF
D gene: TRBD1; V gene: TRBV28; J gene: TRBJ1-2; clone size: -; CDR3 DNA: TGTGCCAGCACACAGCCACTGGGACAGAACTATGGCTACACCTTC; CDR3 protein: CASTQPLGQNYGYTF
D gene: TRBD1; V gene: TRBV18; J gene: TRBJ1-2; clone size: -; CDR3 DNA: TGTGCCAGCTCGGCGGGACAGCTTAACTATGGCTACACCTTC; CDR3 protein: CASSAGQLNYGYTF
D gene: -; V gene: TRBV12-3/TRBV12-4; J gene: TRBJ1-5; clone size: -; CDR3 DNA: TGTGCCAGCCGACAGGTCAGTGGGAAGCCCCAGCATTTT; CDR3 protein: CASRQVSGKPQHF
D gene: -; V gene: TRBV4-3; J gene: TRBJ2-1; clone size: -; CDR3 DNA: TGCGCCAGCAGCCAAGTATTTTCCAATGAGCAGTTCTTC; CDR3 protein: CASSQVFSNEQFF
D gene: TRBD2; V gene: TRBV28; J gene: TRBJ2-7; clone size: -; CDR3 DNA: TGTGCCAGCAGCCGGATGCGGAGCGGGATTAGCTCCTACGAGCAGTACTTC; CDR3 protein: CASSRMRSGISSYEQYF
D gene: TRBD1; V gene: TRBV7-2; J gene: TRBJ1-1; clone size: -; CDR3 DNA: TGTGCCAGCAGCTTTGACAGGGGTTTAGCTTTCTTT; CDR3 protein: CASSFDRGLAFF
D gene: TRBD2; V gene: TRBV28; J gene: TRBJ2-2; clone size: -; CDR3 DNA: TGTGCCAGCACTTATCTATTCGCCGGGACTAGCGGGATCCAACCCCCCACCGGGGAGCTGTTTTTT; CDR3 protein: CASTYLFAGTSGIQPPTGELFF
D gene: -; V gene: TRBV5-1; J gene: TRBJ2-3; clone size: -; CDR3 DNA: TGCGCCAGCAGCTTGGTATTCTCTAGCACAGATACGCAGTATTTT; CDR3 protein: CASSLVFSSTDTQYF
D gene: TRBD1; V gene: TRBV4-3; J gene: TRBJ1-1; clone size: -; CDR3 DNA: TGCGCCAGCAGCCAAGTGGGACAGGGGGCTGAAGCTTTCTTT; CDR3 protein: CASSQVGQGAEAFF
D gene: -; V gene: TRBV11-1; J gene: TRBJ2-3; clone size: -; CDR3 DNA: TGTGCAAGCAGCTTATCAGGAATGGACACAGATACGCAGTATTTT; CDR3 protein: CASSLSGMDTDTQYF
D gene: -; V gene: TRBV4-3; J gene: TRBJ2-7; clone size: -; CDR3 DNA: TGCGCCAGCAGTCAAATTGAGGGAGAAGGATACGAGCAGTACTTC; CDR3 protein: CASSQIEGEGYEQYF
D gene: TRBD1; V gene: TRBV30; J gene: TRBJ1-2; clone size: -; CDR3 DNA: TGTGCCTGGAGATGGACAGGGTTGAGCTATGGCTACACCTTC; CDR3 protein: CAWRWTGLSYGYTF
D gene: TRBD1; V gene: TRBV5-1; J gene: TRBJ2-2; clone size: -; CDR3 DNA: TGCGCCAGCAGCACTGGATCGACAGGGCCCCCCGGGGAGCTGTTTTTT; CDR3 protein: CASSTGSTGPPGELFF
D gene: -; V gene: TRBV29-1; J gene: TRBJ1-1; clone size: -; CDR3 DNA: TGCAGCGTTGAAGATAATCTTCTTGAAGCTTTCTTT; CDR3 protein: CSVEDNLLEAFF
D gene: TRBD2; V gene: TRBV7-8; J gene: TRBJ2-7; clone size: -; CDR3 DNA: TGTGCCAGCAGCTTAAGCGCTAGCGGGGTTAACTACGAGCAGTACTTC; CDR3 protein: CASSLSASGVNYEQYF
D gene: -; V gene: TRBV6-5; J gene: TRBJ2-1; clone size: once; CDR3 DNA: TGTGCCAGCAGTTTACAAGCAGGCAATGAGCAGTTCTTC; CDR3 protein: CASSLQAGNEQFF
D gene: TRBD2; V gene: TRBV6-6; J gene: TRBJ2-2; clone size: -; CDR3 DNA: TGTGCCGGCGGCGGGCTAGCGGGAGTCTCCGGGGAGCTGTTTTTT; CDR3 protein: CAGGGLAGVSGELFF
D gene: TRBD1; V gene: TRBV27; J gene: TRBJ1-6; clone size: -; CDR3 DNA: TGTGCCAGCAGACTCGCCTCCGGGACAGGGGGGGATTCACCCCTCCACTTT; CDR3 protein: CASRLASGTGGDSPLHF
D gene: -; V gene: TRBV19; J gene: TRBJ1-1; clone size: -; CDR3 DNA: TGTGCCAGTAGTATAGATATTAACAGACCTGGCCGGATGAACACTGAAGCTTTCTTT; CDR3 protein: CASSIDINRPGRMNTEAFF
D gene: TRBD2; V gene: TRBV4-3; J gene: TRBJ2-7; clone size: -; CDR3 DNA: TGCGCCAGCAGCCAAGATAGTGCGGGAGGATCCTACGAGCAGTACTTC; CDR3 protein: CASSQDSAGGSYEQYF
D gene: -; V gene: TRBV30; J gene: TRBJ1-6; clone size: -; CDR3 DNA: TGTGCCTGGAGTGTACCGGCGGGAGATAATTCACCCCTCCACTTT; CDR3 protein: CAWSVPAGDNSPLHF
D gene: TRBD1; V gene: TRBV28; J gene: TRBJ2-3; clone size: -; CDR3 DNA: TGTGCCAGCAGTTTAGGACAGGTAACCCGATTCGGAGATACGCAGTATTTT; CDR3 protein: CASSLGQVTRFGDTQYF
D gene: -; V gene: TRBV5-1; J gene: TRBJ2-2; clone size: -; CDR3 DNA: TGCGCCAGCAGCTTGGTGGGGGGACTGGATACCGGGGAGCTGTTTTTT; CDR3 protein: CASSLVGGLDTGELFF
D gene: -; V gene: TRBV28; J gene: TRBJ1-3; clone size: -; CDR3 DNA: TGTGCCAGTCAAAGACTGGGCTCTGGAAACACCATATATTTT; CDR3 protein: CASQRLGSGNTIYF
D gene: TRBD2; V gene: TRBV11-2; J gene: TRBJ2-5; clone size: -; CDR3 DNA: TGTGCCACCTCTCCCACTTCGGGGCTAGCGGGGCGGGGGGAGACCCAGTACTTC; CDR3 protein: CATSPTSGLAGRGETQYF
D gene: -; V gene: TRBV19; J gene: TRBJ1-2; clone size: -; CDR3 DNA: TGTGCCAGTAGTACAACACCTAACTATGGCTACACCTTC; CDR3 protein: CASSTTPNYGYTF
D gene: -; V gene: TRBV2; J gene: TRBJ1-5; clone size: -; CDR3 DNA: TGTGCCACCACAATGGAGAGGGTGGGTCAGCCCCAGCATTTT; CDR3 protein: CATTMERVGQPQHF
D gene: -; V gene: TRBV10-3; J gene: TRBJ1-1; clone size: -; CDR3 DNA: TGTGCCATCAGTGAGTCGGGTAGCAGCACTGAAGCTTTCTTT; CDR3 protein: CAISESGSSTEAFF
D gene: -; V gene: TRBV19; J gene: TRBJ1-6; clone size: -; CDR3 DNA: TGTGCCACCTCGCCGAGCGCCTATAATTCACCCCTCCACTTT; CDR3 protein: CATSPSAYNSPLHF
D gene: -; V gene: TRBV28; J gene: TRBJ1-2; clone size: -; CDR3 DNA: TGTGCCAGCAGCCCGACAGGATCCAATTTCAATGGCTACACCTTC; CDR3 protein: CASSPTGSNFNGYTF
D gene: -; V gene: TRBV5-4; J gene: TRBJ1-1; clone size: -; CDR3 DNA: TGTGCCAGCAGCTTTGGGCAGAACACTGAAGCTTTCTTT; CDR3 protein: CASSFGQNTEAFF
D gene: -; V gene: TRBV10-3; J gene: TRBJ1-2; clone size: -; CDR3 DNA: TGTGCCATCAGTGACTTATCACGGGGGAACAATGGCTACACCTTC; CDR3 protein: CAISDLSRGNNGYTF
D gene: -; V gene: TRBV6-1; J gene: TRBJ2-6; clone size: -; CDR3 DNA: TGTGCCAGCAGTGGAGTGTGGGGCAGCTCCAACTCTGGGGCCAACGTCCTGACTTTC; CDR3 protein: CASSGVWGSSNSGANVLTF
D gene: -; V gene: TRBV19; J gene: TRBJ2-7; clone size: -; CDR3 DNA: TGTGCCAGTAGTATGTTCTGGCAGTCCTACGAGCAGTACTTC; CDR3 protein: CASSMFWQSYEQYF
D gene: -; V gene: TRBV11-3; J gene: TRBJ2-1; clone size: -; CDR3 DNA: TGTGCCAGCAGCTCGCAAGACACCTACAATGAGCAGTTCTTC; CDR3 protein: CASSSQDTYNEQFF